A selection of T cell receptor beta chains follows, all from one sample in a study of blood T cell repertoires in COVID-19. Some clones are missing from TCRdb's copy, which holds only in-frame ones; the method was immunoSEQ multiplex PCR. The sample carries 40,000 to 50,000 clones, around 82% recorded once. Sequencing used peripheral blood. The receptors were sampled from a human donor in a cohort sampled during active COVID-19. The CDR3 runs from the conserved cysteine through the conserved F or W. The order of the fields is CDR3 length, V gene, J gene, D gene, clone size, CDR3 protein, CDR3 DNA. The D gene is left open where the match is weak. Some rows have no size entry. The others give once, few or many, or a class for an expanded clone.

15	TRBV23-1	TRBJ2-7	NA	NA	CASSQSAHPVYEQYF	TGCGCCAGCAGTCAATCCGCGCATCCCGTATACGAGCAGTACTTC
12	TRBV6-4	TRBJ2-1	NA	NA	CASIDRYNEQFF	TGTGCCAGCATCGACAGGTACAATGAGCAGTTCTTC
15	TRBV7-9	TRBJ2-1	TRBD2	NA	CASSSTSGRYHEQFF	TGTGCCAGCAGCTCGACTAGCGGGAGATACCATGAGCAGTTCTTC
15	TRBV6-5	TRBJ2-2	TRBD1	few	CASRPWDRDAGELFF	TGTGCCAGCAGACCCTGGGACAGGGATGCCGGGGAGCTGTTTTTT
17	TRBV28	TRBJ2-6	NA	NA	CASSFRGAFSGANVLTF	TGTGCCAGCAGTTTCAGGGGGGCGTTCTCTGGGGCCAACGTCCTGACTTTC
19	TRBV10-3	TRBJ2-4	TRBD2	NA	CAISEWASGGAQAKNIQYF	TGTGCCATCAGTGAGTGGGCTAGCGGGGGGGCCCAAGCCAAAAACATTCAGTACTTC
15	TRBV9	TRBJ1-4	NA	NA	CASSVGSKSNEKLFF	TGTGCCAGCAGCGTAGGATCTAAATCTAATGAAAAACTGTTTTTT
16	TRBV11-3	TRBJ2-1	TRBD1	NA	CASSQGSAGGRNEQFF	TGTGCCAGCAGCCAAGGGTCGGCAGGGGGAAGGAATGAGCAGTTCTTC
15	TRBV19	TRBJ2-3	TRBD2	NA	CASDRTSGGLDTQYF	TGTGCCAGTGATCGGACTAGCGGGGGGTTGGATACGCAGTATTTT
12	TRBV29-1	TRBJ2-7	TRBD2	NA	CSVGTSPYEQYF	TGCAGCGTTGGGACTAGCCCGTACGAGCAGTACTTC
15	TRBV3-1/TRBV3-2	TRBJ1-2	NA	NA	CASSPRGGDSYGYTF	TGTGCCAGCAGCCCGCGGGGGGGAGACTCCTATGGCTACACCTTC
17	TRBV25-1	TRBJ1-6	TRBD1	NA	CASRPGQADSYNSPLHF	TGTGCCAGCAGACCCGGACAGGCCGACTCCTATAATTCACCCCTCCACTTT
16	TRBV11-2	TRBJ1-4	NA	NA	CASSLLGLLTNEKLFF	TGTGCCAGCAGCTTGTTAGGACTTCTAACTAATGAAAAACTGTTTTTT
14	TRBV2	TRBJ1-2	NA	NA	CASSPEQGISGYTF	TGTGCCAGCAGCCCTGAGCAGGGGATAAGCGGCTACACCTTC
15	TRBV6-5	TRBJ2-7	TRBD1	once	CASSPATGGLYEQYF	TGTGCCAGCAGTCCCGCGACAGGGGGTTTATACGAGCAGTACTTC
14	TRBV19	TRBJ2-7	TRBD2	NA	CASRAGAGVREQYF	TGTGCCAGTAGGGCAGGAGCGGGAGTACGGGAGCAGTACTTC
15	TRBV11-2	TRBJ2-5	TRBD1	NA	CASSPRRQQGETQYF	TGTGCCAGCAGCCCCCGCCGCCAACAGGGGGAGACCCAGTACTTC